The clone carrying this T cell receptor (beta chain) was seen more than once but under ten times. The antigen remains unidentified. This specimen comes from a study of cytomegalovirus exposure and HLA in healthy donors. Primers included in the PCR were 60 Vbeta and 13 Jbeta primers. Using immunoSEQ multiplex PCR, the repertoire was profiled, and TCRdb retains in-frame clones only, with some absent. The top ten hold approximately 2.3% of the sample, which has 150,000 to 200,000 clones, roughly 80% seen once. General study results and limits: TCR beta chain V- and J-gene trimming was linked, in a later analysis, to a missense variant in DCLRE1C. Most of the CMV-associated TCR beta chains (in a later analysis) appeared to be HLA-restricted.

The CDR3 loop spans 13 amino acids. Germline V gene lookup returns CDR1 SGHDT and CDR2 YYEEEE. V lost 2 bases, J lost 6 bases, and 10 bases lay in between. The clonotype was recovered from a male donor in good health and CMV-seronegative. The chain combines TRBV5-6 with TRBJ2-3; the D is unclear. The sequencing input was PBMCs. CDR3 amino acids: CASSLLAGDTQYF. In DNA form, the CDR3 reads TGTGCCAGCAGCTTATTAGCCGGCGATACGCAGTATTTT.